This entry lists 4 T cell receptor beta chains sequenced from one sample in a study of Graves' ophthalmopathy and Graves' hyperthyroidism. The authors amplified TCR beta CDR3 regions from RNA transcripts. Second-round multiplex PCR followed a first-round RT-PCR using HTBI primers. In TCRdb, the multiplex PCR reads were re-called with MiXCR into one record per CDR3 protein. The sample yields about 480,000 distinct CDR3 sequences, 13% to 15% seen once. Sequences were obtained from blood. The receptors were sampled from a woman in her twenties or thirties with Graves' ophthalmopathy.

The chain combines TRBV5-4 with TRBJ1-2; tentatively, D is TRBD1 (6 bases). V was clipped by 6 bases and J by 4 bases, with 16 bases between them. The CDR3 length is 14 residues. Germline CDR1 SGHNT, CDR2 YYREEE (reference sequence). CDR3 amino acids: CASNSAGATYGYTF. The DNA of the CDR3 is TGTGCCAGCAATTCGGCAGGGGCCACCTATGGCTACACCTTC.

This chain connects TRBV9 to TRBJ1-2; D unresolved. This CDR3 region has 12 residues. Trimming pared 4 bases from V and 7 bases from J, leaving 11 bases between. CDR1 is SGDLS and CDR2 is YYNGEE in the germline V gene. CDR3 coding DNA: TGTGCCAGCAGCTCGGAGGCGGGTGGCTACACCTTC. Translation gives CASSSEAGGYTF.

The CDR3 DNA is TGTGCCAGCAGTCTGGACAGTTATAATGAAAAACTGTTTTTT. It codes for CASSLDSYNEKLFF. The chain carries TRBV12-3 or TRBV12-4 and TRBJ1-4; possible D gene TRBD1, 6 bases. There are 14 residues in the CDR3. V shed 5 bases and J shed 4 bases, with 11 bases lying between them.

This clonotype was recorded many times. The chain uses TRBV12-3 or TRBV12-4 and TRBJ2-7; D could derive from TRBD1 or TRBD2 (5 bases each). The V end was cut by 3 bases, the J end by 3 bases, with 9 bases between. This CDR3 region has 13 residues. In nucleotides, the CDR3 is TGTGCCAGCAGTTTCCGGGACGGCTACGAGCAGTACTTC. This sequence encodes CASSFRDGYEQYF.